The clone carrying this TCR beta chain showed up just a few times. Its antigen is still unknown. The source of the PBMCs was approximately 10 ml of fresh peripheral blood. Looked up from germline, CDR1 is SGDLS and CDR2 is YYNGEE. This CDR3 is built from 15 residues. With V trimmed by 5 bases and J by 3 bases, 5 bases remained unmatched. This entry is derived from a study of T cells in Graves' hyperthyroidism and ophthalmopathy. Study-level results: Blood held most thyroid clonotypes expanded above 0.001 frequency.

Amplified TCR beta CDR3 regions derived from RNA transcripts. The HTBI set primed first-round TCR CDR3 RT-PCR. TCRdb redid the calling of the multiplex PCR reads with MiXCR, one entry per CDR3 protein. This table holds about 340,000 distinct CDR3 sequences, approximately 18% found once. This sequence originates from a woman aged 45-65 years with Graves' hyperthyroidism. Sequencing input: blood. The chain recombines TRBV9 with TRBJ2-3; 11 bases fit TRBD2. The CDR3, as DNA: TGTGCCAGCAGTCTGACTAGCGGGATAACAGATACGCAGTATTTT. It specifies CASSLTSGITDTQYF.